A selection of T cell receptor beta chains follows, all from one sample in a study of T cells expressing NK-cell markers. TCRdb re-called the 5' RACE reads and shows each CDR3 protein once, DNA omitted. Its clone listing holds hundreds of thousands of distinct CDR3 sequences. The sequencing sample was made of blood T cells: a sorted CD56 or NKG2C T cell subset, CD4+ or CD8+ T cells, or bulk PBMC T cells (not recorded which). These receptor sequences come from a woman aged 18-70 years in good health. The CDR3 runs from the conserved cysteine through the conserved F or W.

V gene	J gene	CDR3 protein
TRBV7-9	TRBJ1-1	CASSGTANTEAFF
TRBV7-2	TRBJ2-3	CASSLSGRRDTDTQYF
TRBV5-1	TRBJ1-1	CASSFTGAAEAFF
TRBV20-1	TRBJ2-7	CSASGSDYYEQYF
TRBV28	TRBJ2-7	CASSLGGAGVQYEQYF
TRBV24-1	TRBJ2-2	CATSGYNTGELFF
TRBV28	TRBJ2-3	CASSLRGTGDTDTQYF
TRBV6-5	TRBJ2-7	CASSYGQLSYEQYF
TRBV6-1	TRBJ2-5	CASSPRDAGVETQYF
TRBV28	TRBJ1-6	CASSFHSSYNSPLHF
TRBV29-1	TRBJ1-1	CSVEDVPGAAEAFF
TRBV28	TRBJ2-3	CASSRLAGADTQYF
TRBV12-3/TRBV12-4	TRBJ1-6	CASSLEGGDSPLHF
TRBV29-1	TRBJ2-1	CSFWTGTYNEQFF
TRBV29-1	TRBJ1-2	CSVAPVPEYGYTF
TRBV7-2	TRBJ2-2	CASSLVSGNTGELFF
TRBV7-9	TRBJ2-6	CASSLVATGANVLTF
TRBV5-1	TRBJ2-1	CASSQMTPENEQFF
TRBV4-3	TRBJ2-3	CASSQDASTDTQYF
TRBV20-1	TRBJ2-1	CSAIGGGYNEQFF
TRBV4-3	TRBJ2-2	CASSQELSTRTGELFF
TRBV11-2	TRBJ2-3	CASRRTHGGDGTDTQYF
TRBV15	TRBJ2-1	CATSRDKGAGNEQFF
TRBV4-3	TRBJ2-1	CASSQVLWGRDDNEQFF
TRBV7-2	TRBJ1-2	CASSLSGPYGYTF